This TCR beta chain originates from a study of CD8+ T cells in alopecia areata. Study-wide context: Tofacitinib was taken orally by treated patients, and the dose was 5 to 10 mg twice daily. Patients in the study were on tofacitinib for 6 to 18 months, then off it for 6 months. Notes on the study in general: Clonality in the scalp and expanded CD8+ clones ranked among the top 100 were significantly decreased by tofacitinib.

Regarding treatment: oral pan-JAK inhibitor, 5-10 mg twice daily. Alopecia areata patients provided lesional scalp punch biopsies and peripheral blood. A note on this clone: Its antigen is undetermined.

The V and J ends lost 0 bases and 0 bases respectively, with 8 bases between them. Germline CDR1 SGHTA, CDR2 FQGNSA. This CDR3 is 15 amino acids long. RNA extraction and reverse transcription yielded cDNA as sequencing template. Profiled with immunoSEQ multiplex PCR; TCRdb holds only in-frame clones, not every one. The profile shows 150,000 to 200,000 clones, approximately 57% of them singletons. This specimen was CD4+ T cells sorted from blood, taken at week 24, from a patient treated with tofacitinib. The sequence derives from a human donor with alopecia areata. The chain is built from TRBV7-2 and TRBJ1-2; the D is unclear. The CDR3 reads CASSLAPGANYGYTF. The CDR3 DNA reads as TGTGCCAGCAGCTTAGCGCCTGGGGCTAACTATGGCTACACCTTC.